Sequencing of this T cell receptor (beta chain) was carried out in a study of identical twins. Study-wide points: Beta out-of-frame sequences displayed a weaker excess of sharing between twins. Models underestimated TCR alpha sharing (out-of-frame) in monozygotic twins.

Germline V gives CDR1 LGHNA, CDR2 YSLEER. V was trimmed by 1 base and J by 2 bases, leaving 9 bases between them. CDR3 length: 16 residues. One entry per CDR3 protein, called by TCRdb with MiXCR from the 5' RACE reads. The table records 550,000 to 700,000 distinct CDR3 sequences, 21% of them present only once. As for this clonotype: The antigen remains unidentified.

These data were also reused for a study on T cells expressing NK-cell markers. From that report: Sequencing of TCR beta repertoires drew on sorted CD3+CD56+NKG2C+, CD3+CD56+NKG2C- and CD3+CD56-NKG2C+ T cells.

V usage is TRBV4-3 and J usage is TRBJ2-6, with D possibly being TRBD1 (5 bases). Sequenced material: PBMCs. This receptor was taken from a woman in her late teens or twenties in good health. The CDR3: CASSQVSRAGANVLTF. DNA of the CDR3: TGCGCCAGCAGCCAAGTATCCAGGGCTGGGGCCAACGTCCTGACTTTC.